The present TCR beta chain was sequenced within a study of blood T cells in healthy people across ages. This CDR3 is built from 16 residues. Trimming removed 1 base from V and 0 bases from J, with 7 bases in between. Germline-derived CDR1 and CDR2 are KGHSH and LQKENI. This clonotype occurred a few times. Antigen: not known. Regarding the study as a whole: Naive CD4+ cell counts and diversity both ran higher in long-lived than in aged donors. Strongly correlated with naive T cell percentage was TCR beta diversity.

A second PCR of 7 to 11 cycles used a sample-barcoded 5' primer and a J-beta primer mix. Each CDR3 protein gets one entry after TCRdb re-called the 5' RACE reads with MiXCR. The sample has fewer than 900,000 distinct CDR3 sequences; about 42% are singletons. V and J are TRBV18 and TRBJ2-6; D remains ambiguous. Sequencing was performed on blood. The origin of this receptor is a woman aged 55 to 70 in good health. The CDR3, as DNA: TGTGCCAGCTCACCACTGGCCAGCTCTGGGGCCAACGTCCTGACTTTC. It specifies CASSPLASSGANVLTF. Based on the CDR3 plus reference TRBV18 and TRBJ2-6, the full variable domain is NAGVMQNPRHLVRRRGQEARLRCSPMKGHSHVYWYRQLPEEGLKFMVYLQKENIIDESGMPKERFSAEFPKEGPSILRIQQVVRGDSAAYFCASSPLASSGANVLTFGAGSRLTVL.